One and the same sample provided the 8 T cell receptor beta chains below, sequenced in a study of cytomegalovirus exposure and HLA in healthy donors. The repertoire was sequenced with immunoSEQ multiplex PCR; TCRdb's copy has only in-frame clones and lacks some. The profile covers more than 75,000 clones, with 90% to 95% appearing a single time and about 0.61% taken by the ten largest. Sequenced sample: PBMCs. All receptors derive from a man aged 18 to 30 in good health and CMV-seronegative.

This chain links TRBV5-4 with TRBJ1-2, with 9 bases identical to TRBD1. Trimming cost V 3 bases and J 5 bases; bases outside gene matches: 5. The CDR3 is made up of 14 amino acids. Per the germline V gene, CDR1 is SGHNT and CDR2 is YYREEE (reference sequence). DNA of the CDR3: TGTGCCAGCAGCTCGCGGACAGGGGTATATGGCTACACCTTC. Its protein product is CASSSRTGVYGYTF. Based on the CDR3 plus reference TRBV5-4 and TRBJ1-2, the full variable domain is ETGVTQSPTHLIKTRGQQVTLRCSSQSGHNTVSWYQQALGQGPQFIFQYYREEENGRGNFPPRFSGLQFPNYSSELNVNALELDDSALYLCASSSRTGVYGYTFGSGTRLTVV.

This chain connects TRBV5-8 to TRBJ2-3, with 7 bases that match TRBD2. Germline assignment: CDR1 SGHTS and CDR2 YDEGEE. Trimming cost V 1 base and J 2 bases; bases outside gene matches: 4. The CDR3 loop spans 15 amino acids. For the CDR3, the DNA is TGTGCCAGCAGCTTGCTGGGGGGGTCCACAGATACGCAGTATTTT. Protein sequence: CASSLLGGSTDTQYF.

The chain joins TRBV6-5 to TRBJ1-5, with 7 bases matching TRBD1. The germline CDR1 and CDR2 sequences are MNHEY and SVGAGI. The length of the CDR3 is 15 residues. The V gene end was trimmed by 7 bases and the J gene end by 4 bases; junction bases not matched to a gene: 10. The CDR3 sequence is CASKGAGDLNQPQHF. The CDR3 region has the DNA TGTGCCAGCAAGGGGGCAGGGGACCTAAATCAGCCCCAGCATTTT.

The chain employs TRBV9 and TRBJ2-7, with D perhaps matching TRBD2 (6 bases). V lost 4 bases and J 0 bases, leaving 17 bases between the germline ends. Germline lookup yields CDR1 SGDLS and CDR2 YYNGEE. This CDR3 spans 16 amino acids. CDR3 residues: CASSPQGGTSSYEQYF. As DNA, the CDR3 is TGTGCCAGCAGCCCTCAGGGCGGGACCAGCTCCTACGAGCAGTACTTC.

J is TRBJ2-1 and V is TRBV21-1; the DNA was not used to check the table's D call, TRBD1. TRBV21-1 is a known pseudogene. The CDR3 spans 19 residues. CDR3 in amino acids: CASSKFRVGHQPLLNEQFF. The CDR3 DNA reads TGTGCCAGCAGCAAATTTAGGGTCGGACATCAGCCCCTCCTCAATGAGCAGTTCTTC.

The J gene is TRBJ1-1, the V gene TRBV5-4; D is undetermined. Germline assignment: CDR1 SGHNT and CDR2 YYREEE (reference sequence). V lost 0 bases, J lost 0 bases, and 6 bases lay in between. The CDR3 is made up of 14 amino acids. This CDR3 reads CASSLGEMNTEAFF. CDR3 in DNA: TGTGCCAGCAGCTTGGGAGAAATGAACACTGAAGCTTTCTTT.

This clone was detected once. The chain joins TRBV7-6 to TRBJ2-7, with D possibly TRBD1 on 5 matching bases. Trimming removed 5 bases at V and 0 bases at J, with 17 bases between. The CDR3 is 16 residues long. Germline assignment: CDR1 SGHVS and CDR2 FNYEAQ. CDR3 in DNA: TGTGCCAGCAGCGTTGGAAAGGGGTCTATCTCCTACGAGCAGTACTTC. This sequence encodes CASSVGKGSISYEQYF.

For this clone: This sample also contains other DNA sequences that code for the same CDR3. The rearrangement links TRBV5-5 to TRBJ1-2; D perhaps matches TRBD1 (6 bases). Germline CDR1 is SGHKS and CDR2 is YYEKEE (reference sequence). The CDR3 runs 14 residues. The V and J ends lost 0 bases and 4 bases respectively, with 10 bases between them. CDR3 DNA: TGTGCCAGCAGCTTGGGGACAGCCAGCTATGGCTACACCTTC. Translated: CASSLGTASYGYTF.